Shown below are 20 T cell receptor beta chains from a single sample sequenced in a study of T-cell reconstitution after alpha-beta-depleted transplantation in children. Preparation of the TCRbeta library involved a method that used unique molecular identifiers. TCRdb re-analysed the PCR reads in MiXCR, keeping a single row per CDR3 protein. The table includes a few hundred thousand distinct CDR3 sequences, approximately 23% detected once. The sequencing here drew on PBMCs, mostly from graft donor cells, taken 180 days after TCRalphabeta/CD19-depleted stem cell transplant. The receptors here all came from a male patient aged 10 to 17 who had a stem cell transplant for acute lymphoblastic leukemia, so the T cells may come from the graft donor.

This chain links TRBV7-6 with TRBJ2-5; 7 bases are shared with TRBD1. CDR1 is SGHVS and CDR2 is FNYEAQ in the germline V gene. V dropped 5 bases and J dropped 6; count of bases not matched to a gene: 9. The CDR3 is made up of 14 amino acids. The CDR3 spells CASSVLTGEKTQYF. The CDR3 region has the DNA TGTGCCAGCAGCGTACTAACAGGGGAAAAGACCCAGTACTTC.

The chain recombines TRBV18 with TRBJ2-1; unclear D gene. Trimming pared 3 bases from V and 5 bases from J, leaving 17 bases between. Germline V gene sequence: CDR1 KGHSH, CDR2 LQKENI. The CDR3 contains 16 residues. DNA of the CDR3: TGTGCCAGCTCACCCATTGGCCCAAGCACCAACAATGAGCAGTTCTTC. Its translation: CASSPIGPSTNNEQFF.

A few counts support this clonotype. DNA for the CDR3: TGCGCCAGCAGCGCCTTGGGACAGGGAAACATTCAGTACTTC. It encodes CASSALGQGNIQYF. J is TRBJ2-4 and V is TRBV5-1; 9 bases fit TRBD1. Trimming at V came to 4 bases and at J to 6 bases, leaving 5 bases not matched to a gene. CDR3 length: 14 amino acids. CDR1 and CDR2 (germline): SGHRS, YFSETQ. Looking up the rest from reference TRBV5-1 and TRBJ2-4 gives the full variable domain: KAGVTQTPRYLIKTRGQQVTLSCSPISGHRSVSWYQQTPGQGLQFLFEYFSETQRNKGNFPGRFSGRQFSNSRSEMNVSTLELGDSALYLCASSALGQGNIQYFGAGTRLSVL.

This clonotype was observed a handful of times. V and J are TRBV5-1 and TRBJ1-1, with TRBD1 matching 11 bases. Germline V gene lookup returns CDR1 SGHRS and CDR2 YFSETQ. The CDR3 length is 17 residues. The J segment lost 1 base and the V segment lost 4 bases, leaving 9 bases of the junction unmatched. The CDR3 reads CASSRTGTGGRNTEAFF. In DNA, the CDR3 is TGCGCCAGCAGCCGGACCGGGACAGGGGGAAGGAACACTGAAGCTTTCTTT. The variable domain in full, with the rest retrieved from reference TRBV5-1 and TRBJ1-1, is KAGVTQTPRYLIKTRGQQVTLSCSPISGHRSVSWYQQTPGQGLQFLFEYFSETQRNKGNFPGRFSGRQFSNSRSEMNVSTLELGDSALYLCASSRTGTGGRNTEAFFGQGTRLTVV.

The J gene is TRBJ2-1, the V gene TRBV25-1; D is unclear. Germline V gene data show CDR1 as MGHDK and CDR2 as SYGVNS. With 1 base removed from V and 4 bases from J, the gap between germline ends came to 5 bases. The CDR3 extends over 13 amino acids. In nucleotides, the CDR3 is TGTGCCAGCAGTGAATGGAGTTACAATGAGCAGTTCTTC. Amino acid sequence: CASSEWSYNEQFF.

This clonotype was found many times. The rearrangement links TRBV5-1 to TRBJ2-6; D gene ambiguous. V was clipped by 0 bases and J by 0 bases, with 4 bases between them. Germline CDR1 is SGHRS and CDR2 is YFSETQ. This CDR3 comprises 15 residues. CDR3 sequence (DNA): TGCGCCAGCAGCTTGGGGGACTCTGGGGCCAACGTCCTGACTTTC. Amino acid sequence: CASSLGDSGANVLTF.

This clonotype occurred a few times. This chain joins TRBV25-1 and TRBJ2-2; 7 bases are shared with TRBD1. J lost 3 bases, V lost 5 bases, and 6 bases had no gene match. Germline V CDR1 and CDR2: MGHDK, SYGVNS. The CDR3 spans 15 residues. The CDR3 protein is CASSKQGFYTGELFF. CDR3 DNA: TGTGCCAGCAGTAAACAGGGGTTTTACACCGGGGAGCTGTTTTTT. Complete variable domain (other parts from reference TRBV25-1 and TRBJ2-2): EADIYQTPRYLVIGTGKKITLECSQTMGHDKMYWYQQDPGMELHLIHYSYGVNSTEKGDLSSESTVSRIRTEHFPLTLESARPSHTSQYLCASSKQGFYTGELFFGEGSRLTVL.

J is TRBJ1-3 and V is TRBV18; unclear D gene. V gave up 4 bases and J gave up 8 bases, with 24 bases separating them. Per the germline V gene, CDR1 is KGHSH and CDR2 is LQKENI. This CDR3 spans 17 amino acids. CDR3 sequence: CASSRTAVSASSDTIYF. For the CDR3, the DNA is TGTGCCAGCTCACGGACCGCGGTGAGCGCGTCCTCGGACACCATATATTTT.

This clonotype occurred a few times. The J gene is TRBJ1-4, the V gene TRBV6-5; a possible D gene is TRBD1 (5 bases). CDR1 and CDR2 (germline): MNHEY, SVGAGI. V was clipped by 2 bases and J by 2 bases, with 6 bases between them. This CDR3 has 14 amino acids. The CDR3 region is CASSYGDTNEKLFF. In DNA, the CDR3 is TGTGCCAGCAGTTACGGGGACACTAATGAAAAACTGTTTTTT.

This clonotype was counted between two and nine times. V usage is TRBV20-1 and J usage is TRBJ1-5; 7 bases are a match to TRBD1. Germline V gene sequence: CDR1 DFQATT, CDR2 SNEGSKA (reference sequence). There are 13 residues in the CDR3. V lost 6 bases and J lost 7; bases outside the gene matches: 9. The CDR3 sequence: CSARRGLGQPQHF. CDR3 DNA: TGCAGTGCCAGGAGGGGGCTGGGGCAGCCCCAGCATTTT.

V is TRBV5-1 and J is TRBJ2-5; D unclear. V gave up 0 bases and J gave up 7 bases, with 13 bases separating them. This CDR3 is built from 14 residues. CDR1 is SGHRS and CDR2 is YFSETQ in the germline V gene. This chain's CDR3 is CASSLDLLSGTQYF. The CDR3 nucleotides are TGCGCCAGCAGCTTGGACCTTCTCTCGGGGACCCAGTACTTC.

The chain carries TRBV7-6 and TRBJ2-1, with TRBD2 matching over 10 bases. The CDR3 is 13 amino acids. CDR1 and CDR2 from the germline V gene are SGHVS and FNYEAQ. V was pared by 4 bases and J by 9 bases, with 3 bases of the junction left unmatched. The CDR3 loop is CASSSGLAAEQFF. In DNA form, the CDR3 reads TGTGCCAGCAGCTCCGGACTAGCGGCTGAGCAGTTCTTC.

This chain uses TRBV18 with TRBJ1-1; no firm D call. Trimming left V 2 bases short and J 1 base short, with 5 bases between. Germline CDR1 is KGHSH and CDR2 is LQKENI. There are 13 residues in the CDR3. The CDR3 nucleotides are TGTGCCAGCTCACCATTAGGGAACACTGAAGCTTTCTTT. It codes for CASSPLGNTEAFF. Based on the CDR3 plus reference TRBV18 and TRBJ1-1, the full variable domain is NAGVMQNPRHLVRRRGQEARLRCSPMKGHSHVYWYRQLPEEGLKFMVYLQKENIIDESGMPKERFSAEFPKEGPSILRIQQVVRGDSAAYFCASSPLGNTEAFFGQGTRLTVV.

V is TRBV7-3 and J is TRBJ1-2, with a possible D match to TRBD1 (5 bases). Germline V gene lookup returns CDR1 SGHTA and CDR2 FQGTGA. The CDR3 loop spans 13 amino acids. Trimming pared 5 bases from V and 7 bases from J, leaving 14 bases between. CDR3 sequence (DNA): TGTGCCAGCAGCCCGGGGACTGAGCCTGGCTACACCTTC. Translated: CASSPGTEPGYTF.

V gene TRBV6-2 or TRBV6-3 combines with J gene TRBJ1-5; a possible D gene is TRBD1 (5 bases). CDR1 is MNHEY and CDR2 is SVGEGT in the germline V gene. This CDR3 is 21 amino acids long. V gave up 8 bases and J gave up 1 base, with 33 bases separating them. CDR3 bases: TGTGCCAGCGGAATAAGGCGCGGCAGGGCTCTTTGGAAGGAGAGCAATCAGCCCCAGCATTTT. Translated: CASGIRRGRALWKESNQPQHF.

The chain links TRBV4-1 to TRBJ2-7; possible D gene TRBD1, 5 bases. The CDR3 is 14 residues long. Germline lookup yields CDR1 MGHRA and CDR2 YSYEKL. Trimming removed 1 base at V and 2 bases at J, with 9 bases between. The CDR3 spells CASSQGPGTYEQYF. The CDR3 coding sequence is TGCGCCAGCAGCCAAGGGCCAGGGACCTACGAGCAGTACTTC.

This clonotype was counted between two and nine times. This chain connects TRBV7-9 to TRBJ1-3, with D perhaps TRBD1 (6 bases). Per the germline V gene, CDR1 is SEHNR and CDR2 is FQNEAQ (reference sequence). Between the trimmed V and J ends, which lost 8 bases and 1 base, there was a span of 12 bases. This CDR3 is built from 14 residues. Here the CDR3 reads CASRPGTSGNTIYF. The CDR3 nucleotides are TGTGCCAGCCGGCCGGGGACATCTGGAAACACCATATATTTT.

The chain recombines TRBV27 with TRBJ2-7, with a tentative D call TRBD2 (5 bases). V lost 3 bases and J 5 bases, leaving 17 bases between the germline ends. The germline V gene has CDR1 MNHEY and CDR2 SMNVEV (reference sequence). This CDR3 region has 15 residues. The CDR3 bases are TGTGCCAGCAGTTTCGGAGGTAATTCTGCTAACGAGCAGTACTTC. Its translation: CASSFGGNSANEQYF.

The chain has TRBV7-9 and TRBJ2-1; no clear D. CDR3 length: 14 amino acids. The V and J ends lost 1 base and 3 bases respectively, with 7 bases between them. Germline values: CDR1 SEHNR, CDR2 FQNEAQ (reference sequence). Here the CDR3 DNA reads TGTGCCAGCAGCTTAGTATTAGACTACAATGAGCAGTTCTTC. Amino acid sequence: CASSLVLDYNEQFF.

The table lists this clonotype with a few counts. This chain uses TRBV4-1 with TRBJ2-2; 9 bases fit TRBD2. This CDR3 spans 17 amino acids. V lost 4 bases to trimming and J lost 4 bases; unmatched junction nucleotides: 10. Germline CDR1 and CDR2: MGHRA and YSYEKL. The CDR3 DNA reads TGCGCCAGCAGCCCGATTAGCGGGAGCGGGGTCACCGGGGAGCTGTTTTTT. The encoded protein is CASSPISGSGVTGELFF.